The present entry profiles one T cell receptor beta chain with its context. Its antigen is not identified. These data originate in a study of cytomegalovirus exposure and HLA in healthy donors. Study-wide context: Around 80 million unique TCRs from HLA-typed donors were held in an early data release.

60 Vbeta and 13 Jbeta primers were used in PCR. Measured with immunoSEQ multiplex PCR; TCRdb has only the in-frame clones, and not every one. The sample carries roughly 140,000 clones, around 79% recorded once. Findings of the study overall: In a later analysis, a missense DCLRE1C variant was linked to TCR beta V- and J-gene trimming. In vitro experiments confirmed that three CMV-associated chains were specific for CMV antigens.

CDR3 length: 12 residues. The V end was cut by 10 bases, the J end by 3 bases, with 9 bases between. Germline-derived CDR1 and CDR2 are WSHSY and SAAADI. The chain joins TRBV10-2 to TRBJ2-2, with D unresolved. The sequenced sample was PBMCs. This clonotype was obtained from a man in his forties or fifties in good health and CMV-seropositive. The CDR3 bases are TGCGCCACTTCTTATGACACCGGGGAGCTGTTTTTT. Encoded protein: CATSYDTGELFF.